This TCR beta chain was captured in a study of blood T cell repertoires in COVID-19. As for the study in general: PBMCs, B-cell-depleted T cells, or T cells provided the cDNA or gDNA that made up the material.

The table came from immunoSEQ multiplex PCR; TCRdb's copy has only in-frame clones and leaves some out. The data contain about 47,000 clones, about 88% of them singletons. This clone showed up just once. The junction differs from germline at one of its ends, possibly a read error. The CDR3 sequence is 16 residues long. CDR1 and CDR2 (germline): SSHAT, FNYEAQ (reference sequence). The sequence was collected from a man aged 50-59 years with acute or convalescent COVID-19. The genes are TRBV7-7 and TRBJ2-2; 7 bases line up with TRBD2. Sequencing used peripheral blood. This CDR3 reads CASSLVASGSTGELFF. Written as DNA, the CDR3 is TGTGCTAGCAGCTTAGTTGCTAGCGGTAGCACCGGGGAGCTGTTTTTT.